The 24 T cell receptor beta chains below were found in one sample sequenced in a study of cytomegalovirus exposure and HLA in healthy donors. The PCR used 60 Vbeta and 13 Jbeta primers. Using immunoSEQ multiplex PCR, the repertoire was profiled, and TCRdb retains in-frame clones only, with some absent. Of roughly 250,000 clones detected, 75% to 90% appear once; the ten largest clones hold around 0.33%. Sequenced: PBMCs. Receptors were obtained from a girl aged 2 to 9 in good health and CMV-seronegative.

The J gene is TRBJ2-2, the V gene TRBV9, with 11 bases lining up with TRBD2. Per the germline V gene, CDR1 is SGDLS and CDR2 is YYNGEE. The V segment lost 3 bases and the J segment 5 bases; nucleotides outside the gene matches: 6. The CDR3 is 16 residues long. The CDR3 here is CASSEGTSGRTGELFF. In DNA, the CDR3 is TGTGCCAGCAGCGAGGGGACTAGCGGTAGAACCGGGGAGCTGTTTTTT.

About this clone itself: The junction does not match germline at one end; this may be a read error. The rearrangement links TRBV5-4 to TRBJ1-2; TRBD1 agrees at 7 bases. The germline gives CDR1 SGHNT, CDR2 YYREEE (reference sequence). The CDR3 spans 11 residues. For the CDR3, the DNA is TGTGCCAGCAGCTCCGGGACAGACCTTCGCTTC. Its translation: CASSSGTDLRF.

The chain carries TRBV2 and TRBJ2-5, with no clear D. CDR3 length: 15 residues. Looked up from germline, CDR1 is SNHLY and CDR2 is FYNNEI. V shed 8 bases and J shed 5 bases, with 21 bases lying between them. The CDR3: CASGPDGAPGETQYF. As DNA, the CDR3 is TGTGCCAGCGGCCCAGACGGAGCGCCCGGGGAGACCCAGTACTTC.

This chain links TRBV6-5 with TRBJ2-5; 7 bases agree with TRBD1. The DNA end lines up better with TRBJ2-7; the J call may be wrong. The germline V gene has CDR1 MNHEY and CDR2 SVGAGI. This CDR3 comprises 15 residues. CDR3 nucleotide sequence: TGTGCCAGCAGCCGCCAGGAACAGGGGTTTAGCGAGCAGTACTTC. This sequence encodes CASSRQEQGFSEQYF.

V is TRBV2 and J is TRBJ2-7, with TRBD1 identical over 7 bases. The CDR3 loop spans 16 amino acids. The junction had 10 bases not matched to a gene; V was cut back by 5 bases and J by 0 bases. The V gene's germline CDR1 is SNHLY and CDR2 FYNNEI. The CDR3 loop reads CASSRSGTAPSYEQYF. The DNA of the CDR3 is TGTGCCAGCAGTCGATCCGGGACAGCTCCCTCCTACGAGCAGTACTTC.

J is TRBJ1-1 and V is TRBV2; 7 bases agree with TRBD1. V lost 5 bases to trimming and J lost 1 base; unmatched junction nucleotides: 4. The germline V gene encodes CDR1 SNHLY and CDR2 FYNNEI. The CDR3 has 14 residues. The CDR3 here is CASSQQGPNTEAFF. The CDR3 nucleotides read TGTGCCAGCAGTCAACAGGGGCCGAACACTGAAGCTTTCTTT.

This clone has more than one count but fewer than ten. This chain connects TRBV9 to TRBJ1-2, with TRBD1 identical over 10 bases. CDR1 and CDR2 (germline): SGDLS, YYNGEE. V was clipped by 3 bases and J by 12 bases; unmatched bases: 11. The CDR3 extends over 14 amino acids. In DNA form, the CDR3 reads TGTGCCAGCAGCGAGGGCGACAGGGGGCGTCTAAACACCTTC. Its translation is CASSEGDRGRLNTF.

This clone was counted between two and nine times. The CDR3 here is CASSPRIHSGANQETQYF. The CDR3 region has the DNA TGTGCCAGCAGCCCTCGAATACACAGCGGAGCCAACCAAGAGACCCAGTACTTC. The rearrangement uses TRBV5-4 and TRBJ2-5; D may be TRBD2 (5 bases). Germline assignment: CDR1 SGHNT and CDR2 YYREEE (reference sequence). The CDR3 is 18 residues long. V was cut by 4 bases and J by 0 bases, with 22 bases left in between.

The chain employs TRBV4-1 and TRBJ2-7, with TRBD1 matching 10 bases. With V trimmed by 5 bases and J by 3 bases, 7 bases remained unmatched. Germline CDR1 reads MGHRA; CDR2 reads YSYEKL. This CDR3 has 15 residues. CDR3 in DNA: TGCGCCAGCAGCACCCGGACAGGGGGTCTCTACGAGCAGTACTTC. Its protein product is CASSTRTGGLYEQYF.

The rearrangement links TRBV2 to TRBJ2-7, with 7 nucleotides matching TRBD2. CDR3 length equals 16 residues. The ends lost 8 bases at V and 3 bases at J; junction bases unmatched: 16. Germline V gene sequence: CDR1 SNHLY, CDR2 FYNNEI. For the CDR3, the DNA is TGTGCCAGCCAAGGGGCCACCGGGACTATTTTCTACGAGCAGTACTTC. Translating it yields CASQGATGTIFYEQYF. Supplemented by reference TRBV2 and TRBJ2-7, the full variable domain reads EPEVTQTPSHQVTQMGQEVILRCVPISNHLYFYWYRQILGQKVEFLVSFYNNEISEKSEIFDDQFSVERPDGSNFTLKIRSTKLEDSAMYFCASQGATGTIFYEQYFGPGTRLTVT.

This clone turned up a few times. CDR3 nucleotides: TGTGCCAGCAGCCAAACTAGCGGGAGGGCCAGGGAGACCCAGTACTTC. This codes for CASSQTSGRARETQYF. The chain carries TRBV13 and TRBJ2-5; 13 bases match TRBD2. The CDR3 extends over 16 amino acids. Germline CDR1 and CDR2: PRHDT and FYEKMQ (reference sequence). J gave up 5 bases and V 5 bases, and 8 bases lay outside the gene matches.

This clone was detected only a few times. This chain links TRBV27 with TRBJ2-3; the match to TRBD2 covers 7 bases. Looked up from germline, CDR1 is MNHEY and CDR2 is SMNVEV (reference sequence). The J segment lost 5 bases and the V segment lost 3 bases, leaving 11 bases of the junction unmatched. This CDR3 contains 16 residues. The CDR3 region has the DNA TGTGCCAGCAGTTTCTCCCGCGGGAGAAAGGGAGATACGCAGTATTTT. Encoded protein: CASSFSRGRKGDTQYF.

The chain carries TRBV5-4 and TRBJ2-7, with a tentative D call TRBD2 (6 bases). Germline CDR1 reads SGHNT; CDR2 reads YYREEE (reference sequence). V was cut by 0 bases and J by 2 bases, with 9 bases left in between. CDR3 size: 14 residues. The CDR3 coding sequence is TGTGCCAGCAGCTTGGGCGGGAACCCCTACGAGCAGTACTTC. Its translation: CASSLGGNPYEQYF.

The chain links TRBV5-6 to TRBJ2-7; D possibly corresponds to TRBD2 (5 bases). Germline V gene data show CDR1 as SGHDT and CDR2 as YYEEEE. V was pared by 1 base and J by 0 bases, with 8 bases between. The CDR3 totals 14 residues. This CDR3 reads CASSLYLASYEQYF. CDR3 nucleotide sequence: TGTGCCAGCAGCTTGTATCTAGCCTCCTACGAGCAGTACTTC.

The CDR3, as DNA: TGTGCCAGCAGCTGGACTTGGGAACAGCACTCCTACGAGCAGTACTTC. This gives the protein CASSWTWEQHSYEQYF. The genes are TRBV5-8 and TRBJ2-7; TRBD2 might be the D (5 bases). Germline-derived CDR1 and CDR2 are SGHTS and YDEGEE. The V gene lost 3 bases and the J gene lost 0 bases, with 16 bases spanning the gap. CDR3 length equals 16 residues.

The chain has TRBV28 and TRBJ2-7; D perhaps matches TRBD2 (5 bases). V was trimmed by 5 bases and J by 1 base, leaving 24 bases between them. This CDR3 contains 18 residues. Germline V gives CDR1 MDHEN, CDR2 SYDVKM. CDR3 coding DNA: TGTGCCAGCAGTGGCCCCGGCAAGCGGACGTACCCTTCCTACGAGCAGTACTTC. As protein: CASSGPGKRTYPSYEQYF.

V is TRBV7-9 and J is TRBJ1-1; a weak D match, TRBD1 (6 bases). Germline assignment: CDR1 SEHNR and CDR2 FQNEAQ (reference sequence). Deletions cut 5 bases from V and 11 bases from J, with 18 bases between. This CDR3 has 13 amino acids. The CDR3 loop reads CASSPGPLQGAFF. CDR3 sequence (DNA): TGTGCCAGCAGCCCGGGACCGCTCCAGGGGGCTTTCTTT.

This chain uses TRBV7-9 with TRBJ1-5; D is uncertain. V lost 1 base, J lost 6 bases, and 7 bases lay in between. This CDR3 is 13 amino acids long. Germline CDR1 SEHNR, CDR2 FQNEAQ (reference sequence). In DNA form, the CDR3 reads TGTGCCAGCAGCTTAGACGTCAGTCAGCCCCAGCATTTT. Residues: CASSLDVSQPQHF.

This chain uses TRBV5-1 with TRBJ2-4, with unresolved D. The CDR3 spans 13 residues. Germline V lookup: CDR1 SGHRS, CDR2 YFSETQ. Trimming took off 4 bases at V and 6 bases at J, with 11 bases between the two ends. The CDR3 DNA is TGCGCCAGCAGCCCCCCAACAGCAAACATTCAGTACTTC. This translates into CASSPPTANIQYF.

This clone was seen a single time. CDR3 nucleotide sequence: TGTGCCAGCAGTGGGACAAGCTTGAACACTGAAGCTTTCTTT. Amino acid sequence: CASSGTSLNTEAFF. The chain uses TRBV6-5 and TRBJ1-1; a possible D gene is TRBD1 (6 bases). Per the germline V gene, CDR1 is MNHEY and CDR2 is SVGAGI. This CDR3 is 14 amino acids long. The germline V and J ends were trimmed by 5 bases and 0 bases, with 10 bases remaining between them.

This chain uses TRBV4-1 with TRBJ2-3, with 7 bases lining up with TRBD1. Germline V lookup: CDR1 MGHRA, CDR2 YSYEKL. This CDR3 has 17 amino acids. V lost 3 bases and J lost 2; bases outside the gene matches: 11. In nucleotides, the CDR3 is TGCGCCAGCAGCCAGTTCGGACAGGCCCTAAACACAGATACGCAGTATTTT. This gives the protein CASSQFGQALNTDTQYF.

This rearrangement joins TRBV5-1 to TRBJ2-1; 10 nucleotides align to TRBD2. Germline V lookup: CDR1 SGHRS, CDR2 YFSETQ. V was pared by 3 bases and J by 7 bases, with 16 bases of the junction left unmatched. The CDR3 consists of 18 residues. The CDR3 protein is CASSSSLLAGGVMNEQFF. The CDR3 DNA reads as TGCGCCAGCAGCTCGTCGCTTTTAGCGGGAGGCGTTATGAATGAGCAGTTCTTC.

CDR3 region: CASSPGQAGPGNEQFF. The DNA of the CDR3 is TGTGCCAGCTCACCCGGACAGGCCGGCCCTGGGAATGAGCAGTTCTTC. This rearrangement joins TRBV18 to TRBJ2-1, with 7 bases identical to TRBD1. The CDR3 runs to 16 residues. Per germline, CDR1 KGHSH and CDR2 LQKENI. The V gene end was trimmed by 3 bases and the J gene end by 7 bases; junction bases not matched to a gene: 12.

V and J are TRBV19 and TRBJ1-1, with D possibly matching TRBD1 (5 bases). The germline V gene encodes CDR1 LNHDA and CDR2 SQIVND (reference sequence). The CDR3 loop spans 13 amino acids. The V end was cut by 1 base, the J end by 5 bases, with 8 bases between. This CDR3 reads CASSIGGATEAFF. Written as DNA, the CDR3 is TGTGCCAGTAGTATAGGTGGGGCAACTGAAGCTTTCTTT.